This is a list of T cell receptor beta chains from one sample in a study of blood T cell repertoires in COVID-19. TCRdb keeps only in-frame clones here, not all; method: immunoSEQ multiplex PCR. The top ten hold under 7% of the sample, which has about 100,000 clones, approximately 88% seen once. The sequencing input was peripheral blood. These receptors all come from a woman aged 55 to 70 with acute or convalescent COVID-19. Both conserved end residues are part of each CDR3. The order of the fields is V gene, CDR3 length, clone size, D gene, J gene, CDR3 protein, CDR3 DNA. A D gene is named only where the DNA matches it firmly. Where a row states a size, it is once, few, many or the class of an expanded clone; other rows omit it.

v_call: TRBV5-1
cdr3_length: 16
clone_size: .
d_call: TRBD1
j_call: TRBJ2-2
cdr3_aa: CASSLAAGQGIGELFF
cdr3_nt: TGCGCCAGCAGCTTGGCCGCAGGACAGGGTATCGGGGAGCTGTTTTTT

v_call: TRBV29-1
cdr3_length: 12
clone_size: .
d_call: .
j_call: TRBJ1-1
cdr3_aa: CSVLRGNTEAFF
cdr3_nt: TGCAGCGTTCTTAGGGGGAACACTGAAGCTTTCTTT

v_call: TRBV7-9
cdr3_length: 12
clone_size: .
d_call: .
j_call: TRBJ2-5
cdr3_aa: CASSPVEETQYF
cdr3_nt: TGTGCCAGCAGCCCCGTTGAGGAGACCCAGTACTTC

v_call: TRBV19
cdr3_length: 14
clone_size: .
d_call: .
j_call: TRBJ2-2
cdr3_aa: CASSPGTSTGELFF
cdr3_nt: TGTGCCAGTAGTCCCGGGACTTCCACCGGGGAGCTGTTTTTT

v_call: TRBV19
cdr3_length: 15
clone_size: .
d_call: .
j_call: TRBJ2-5
cdr3_aa: CASSVQGRSEETQYF
cdr3_nt: TGTGCCAGTAGTGTACAGGGCCGCAGCGAAGAGACCCAGTACTTC

v_call: TRBV24-1
cdr3_length: 14
clone_size: once
d_call: TRBD2
j_call: TRBJ2-1
cdr3_aa: CATRTTSGGNEQFF
cdr3_nt: TGTGCCACCCGTACTACTAGCGGGGGCAATGAGCAGTTCTTC

v_call: TRBV27
cdr3_length: 19
clone_size: .
d_call: .
j_call: TRBJ1-1
cdr3_aa: CASSLSPPQGPPMNTEAFF
cdr3_nt: TGTGCCAGCAGTTTATCTCCCCCTCAGGGGCCGCCCATGAACACTGAAGCTTTCTTT

v_call: TRBV27
cdr3_length: 13
clone_size: .
d_call: .
j_call: TRBJ1-4
cdr3_aa: CASKSLLNEKLFF
cdr3_nt: TGTGCCAGCAAGAGCCTCCTTAATGAAAAACTGTTTTTT

v_call: TRBV7-9
cdr3_length: 14
clone_size: .
d_call: TRBD1
j_call: TRBJ2-7
cdr3_aa: CAIAGGQGAYEQYF
cdr3_nt: TGTGCCATCGCAGGGGGACAGGGTGCCTACGAGCAGTACTTC

v_call: TRBV19
cdr3_length: 15
clone_size: .
d_call: .
j_call: TRBJ2-3
cdr3_aa: CASSIGPGSTDTQYF
cdr3_nt: TGTGCCAGTAGTATAGGTCCCGGGAGCACAGATACGCAGTATTTT

v_call: TRBV24-1
cdr3_length: 17
clone_size: .
d_call: .
j_call: TRBJ2-1
cdr3_aa: CATSDSLSVMGENEQFF
cdr3_nt: TGTGCCACCAGTGATTCCCTTAGCGTCATGGGAGAAAATGAGCAGTTCTTC

v_call: TRBV6-6
cdr3_length: 14
clone_size: .
d_call: TRBD1
j_call: TRBJ2-3
cdr3_aa: CASIPAGGADTQYF
cdr3_nt: TGTGCCAGCATTCCCGCAGGGGGCGCAGATACGCAGTATTTT

v_call: TRBV28
cdr3_length: 19
clone_size: .
d_call: .
j_call: TRBJ2-3
cdr3_aa: CASSLVGYRGQQVPGTQYF
cdr3_nt: TGTGCCAGCAGTTTGGTTGGTTACCGGGGACAACAGGTTCCCGGTACGCAGTATTTT

v_call: TRBV5-1
cdr3_length: 15
clone_size: once
d_call: .
j_call: TRBJ2-5
cdr3_aa: CASSLATAQGETQYF
cdr3_nt: TGCGCCAGCAGCTTGGCCACGGCGCAGGGAGAGACCCAGTACTTC

v_call: TRBV7-8
cdr3_length: 16
clone_size: .
d_call: TRBD1
j_call: TRBJ1-1
cdr3_aa: CASSLRGQGLNTEAFF
cdr3_nt: TGTGCCAGCAGCTTAAGGGGACAGGGATTGAACACTGAAGCTTTCTTT

v_call: TRBV2
cdr3_length: 12
clone_size: .
d_call: .
j_call: TRBJ1-2
cdr3_aa: CASSENRAGYTF
cdr3_nt: TGTGCCAGCAGTGAAAACAGGGCCGGCTACACCTTC

v_call: TRBV2
cdr3_length: 16
clone_size: .
d_call: TRBD2
j_call: TRBJ2-1
cdr3_aa: CASSRTSGFSYNEQFF
cdr3_nt: TGTGCCAGCAGCAGGACTAGCGGCTTCTCCTACAATGAGCAGTTCTTC

v_call: TRBV5-1
cdr3_length: 16
clone_size: .
d_call: .
j_call: TRBJ2-4
cdr3_aa: CASSLTLTGPQNIQYF
cdr3_nt: TGCGCCAGCAGCTTAACCTTGACAGGCCCGCAAAACATTCAGTACTTC

v_call: TRBV3-1/TRBV3-2
cdr3_length: 15
clone_size: .
d_call: TRBD2
j_call: TRBJ2-7
cdr3_aa: CASSQDSGRSYEQYF
cdr3_nt: TGTGCCAGCAGCCAAGATAGCGGGAGATCTTACGAGCAGTACTTC

v_call: TRBV7-9
cdr3_length: 16
clone_size: .
d_call: .
j_call: TRBJ1-1
cdr3_aa: CASSSAGLGKNTEAFF
cdr3_nt: TGTGCCAGCAGCTCCGCGGGCCTGGGAAAGAACACTGAAGCTTTCTTT

v_call: TRBV13
cdr3_length: 16
clone_size: few
d_call: TRBD2
j_call: TRBJ2-1
cdr3_aa: CASSLGLAGGRGEQFF
cdr3_nt: TGTGCCAGCAGCTTAGGACTAGCGGGAGGGCGGGGTGAGCAGTTCTTC

v_call: TRBV19
cdr3_length: 17
clone_size: .
d_call: TRBD2
j_call: TRBJ2-1
cdr3_aa: CASSIDRVLAGVYEQFF
cdr3_nt: TGTGCCAGTAGTATAGATCGGGTGCTAGCGGGAGTCTATGAGCAGTTCTTC